Presented here are 5 T cell receptor beta chains from one specimen sequenced in a study of blood T cell repertoires in COVID-19. Sequenced by immunoSEQ multiplex PCR; TCRdb stores in-frame clones only, minus some. The table lists over 400,000 clones, approximately 85% of them singletons, with about 3% in the top ten. The material sequenced was peripheral blood. These receptors came from a human donor in a cohort sampled during active COVID-19.

This sequence joins TRBV5-1 and TRBJ2-1, with a tentative D call TRBD2 (5 bases). Trimming took off 1 base at V and 7 bases at J, with 12 bases between the two ends. The CDR3 loop spans 14 amino acids. Per germline, CDR1 SGHRS and CDR2 YFSETQ. CDR3 DNA sequence: TGCGCCAGCAGCTTGTCGGGTGGGGAGAATGAGCAGTTCTTC. This gives the protein CASSLSGGENEQFF.

The chain carries TRBV6-1 and TRBJ1-2, with 12 bases that match TRBD1. Unmatched junction bases numbered 8, after V lost 4 bases and J lost 8 bases. The CDR3 sequence is 15 residues long. Germline-derived CDR1 and CDR2 are MNHNS and SASEGT. The CDR3 DNA is TGTGCCAGCAGTGGAGCCGGGACAGGGGGCAGGGGCTACACCTTC. Residues: CASSGAGTGGRGYTF.

V and J are TRBV5-1 and TRBJ2-7; tentative D call: TRBD2 (6 bases). This CDR3 contains 15 residues. Germline CDR1 SGHRS, CDR2 YFSETQ. V was clipped by 0 bases and J by 6 bases, with 16 bases between them. Here the CDR3 DNA reads TGCGCCAGCAGCTTGGGTCCCGGGAGTGATATCGAGCAGTACTTC. Protein product: CASSLGPGSDIEQYF.

This chain joins TRBV11-2 and TRBJ1-2; D perhaps matches TRBD1 (6 bases). CDR1 and CDR2 (germline): SGHAT, FQNNGV. V was shortened by 5 bases and J by 4 bases, with 17 bases between the two germline ends. This CDR3 is built from 15 residues. CDR3 amino acids: CASSRTGIYIYGYTF. In nucleotides, the CDR3 is TGTGCCAGCAGCAGAACAGGGATCTACATCTATGGCTACACCTTC.

The chain joins TRBV28 to TRBJ2-3; 7 bases fit TRBD2. There are 16 residues in the CDR3. Trimming cost V 2 bases and J 1 base; bases outside gene matches: 6. In germline, CDR1 is MDHEN, CDR2 SYDVKM. CDR3 DNA sequence: TGTGCCAGCAGTTTAGATACGGGAGGAGGCACAGATACGCAGTATTTT. Protein: CASSLDTGGGTDTQYF.